This TCR beta chain was observed in a study of blood T cell repertoires in COVID-19. Study information: Sample material is recorded as cDNA or gDNA derived from T cells, B-cell-depleted T cells, or PBMCs.

During active infection, Seattle patients enrolled and were then monitored through disease. Authors' processing steps: Estimates of nucleated cell counts were drawn from the amplification of reference gene primers. Clones were sequenced by immunoSEQ multiplex PCR, and TCRdb holds only the in-frame ones, with some missing. D and trimming come from the DNA, and the V and J calls and clone size come from that table. Of around 300,000 clones in the sample, roughly 88% were seen once. The germline V gene has CDR1 SNHLY and CDR2 FYNNEI. V lost 1 base to trimming and J lost 8 bases, with 11 bases between them. This CDR3 contains 13 residues.

This chain joins TRBV2 and TRBJ1-2, with D uncertain. The source is a woman in her twenties or thirties with COVID-19, enrolled during active disease. Sequenced: peripheral blood. CDR3 nucleotide sequence: TGTGCCAGCAGTGAAGGGCAGACTGAGGGCTACACCTTC. Protein product: CASSEGQTEGYTF. The variable domain in full, completed from reference TRBV2 and TRBJ1-2, reads EPEVTQTPSHQVTQMGQEVILRCVPISNHLYFYWYRQILGQKVEFLVSFYNNEISEKSEIFDDQFSVERPDGSNFTLKIRSTKLEDSAMYFCASSEGQTEGYTFGSGTRLTVV.